Listed here are 12 T cell receptor beta chains from one sample, sequenced in a study of blood T cell repertoires in COVID-19. Assay used: immunoSEQ multiplex PCR; TCRdb lists only in-frame clones, some missing. Here the sample spans 300,000 to 400,000 clones, about 91% being singletons. The sample comprised peripheral blood. The source of these receptors is a man aged 25-40 years with COVID-19, enrolled during active disease.

The rearrangement joins TRBV9 to TRBJ1-2, with a weak D call TRBD1 (6 bases). V dropped 2 bases and J dropped 4 bases, with 15 bases sitting between them. This CDR3 comprises 15 residues. Germline V gene data show CDR1 as SGDLS and CDR2 as YYNGEE. Here the CDR3 reads CASSVVGGGGYGYTF. DNA for the CDR3: TGTGCCAGCAGCGTCGTCGGGGGCGGGGGCTATGGCTACACCTTC.

This chain connects TRBV7-2 to TRBJ1-1, with D perhaps matching TRBD1 (5 bases). The germline V gene encodes CDR1 SGHTA and CDR2 FQGNSA. The CDR3 runs 14 residues. V shed 0 bases and J shed 1 base, with 6 bases lying between them. CDR3 protein: CASSLAGGNTEAFF. Written as DNA, the CDR3 is TGTGCCAGCAGCTTAGCGGGGGGGAACACTGAAGCTTTCTTT.

This rearrangement joins TRBV30 to TRBJ2-3; 7 nucleotides match TRBD2. There are 12 residues in the CDR3. V lost 8 bases, J lost 6 bases, and 8 bases stayed unmatched. CDR1 and CDR2 from the germline V gene are GTSNPN and SVGIG (reference sequence). CDR3 protein: CARAGVADTQYF. As DNA, the CDR3 is TGTGCCAGGGCGGGAGTAGCGGATACGCAGTATTTT.

The chain employs TRBV28 and TRBJ2-2; the D gene is possibly TRBD2 (6 bases). Germline values: CDR1 MDHEN, CDR2 SYDVKM. Trimming took off 7 bases at V and 6 bases at J, with 21 bases between the two ends. There are 16 residues in the CDR3. The CDR3 is CASTTLGASDAGELFF. The CDR3 nucleotides read TGTGCCAGCACCACTTTAGGGGCTAGCGATGCCGGGGAGCTGTTTTTT.

The J gene is TRBJ2-7, the V gene TRBV5-8, with 7 positions matching TRBD1. The V and J ends lost 4 bases and 3 bases, in that order; junction bases with no gene match: 13. CDR3 length: 16 residues. Germline V lookup: CDR1 SGHTS, CDR2 YDEGEE. CDR3 nucleotides: TGTGCCAGCAGCCTACACCCGGACAGGTTTGGCTACGAGCAGTACTTC. Protein sequence: CASSLHPDRFGYEQYF.

The chain has TRBV29-1 and TRBJ1-2; 8 positions agree with TRBD1. From germline, CDR1 is SQVTM and CDR2 ANQGSEA. The CDR3 spans 18 residues. Unmatched junction bases numbered 19, after V lost 3 bases and J lost 4 bases. CDR3 sequence: CSVERFGGQDTSGYGYTF. The CDR3 DNA reads TGCAGCGTTGAGAGGTTCGGGGGACAGGACACCTCAGGCTATGGCTACACCTTC.

V usage is TRBV6-2 or TRBV6-3 and J usage is TRBJ2-7; TRBD1 aligns across 8 bases. The germline CDR1 and CDR2 sequences are MNHEY and SVGEGT. This CDR3 has 12 amino acids. The J segment lost 6 bases and the V segment lost 6 bases, leaving 4 bases of the junction unmatched. For the CDR3, the DNA is TGTGCCAGCAGCGGACAGGGTCTCGAGCAGTACTTC. This gives the protein CASSGQGLEQYF.

This clone was counted once. The gene calls are TRBV7-2 and TRBJ2-1; TRBD2 matches 8 bases. The CDR3 sequence is 15 residues long. V was clipped by 2 bases and J by 5 bases; unmatched bases: 5. The germline gives CDR1 SGHTA, CDR2 FQGNSA. The CDR3 is CASSLNLAGNNEQFF. The CDR3 DNA reads as TGTGCCAGCAGCTTAAATCTAGCGGGCAACAATGAGCAGTTCTTC.

This chain links TRBV4-1 with TRBJ1-6, with TRBD1 matching over 10 bases. The germline CDR1 and CDR2 sequences are MGHRA and YSYEKL. The CDR3 is 15 amino acids. After removal of 0 bases from V and 9 bases from J, the junction contained 2 bases not matched to a gene. CDR3 coding DNA: TGCGCCAGCAGCCAAGATCGACAGGGGGCTTCACCCCTCCACTTT. This sequence encodes CASSQDRQGASPLHF.

V is TRBV5-1 and J is TRBJ1-6, with no clear D. V shed 0 bases and J shed 10 bases, with 14 bases lying between them. Germline V gene data show CDR1 as SGHRS and CDR2 as YFSETQ. This CDR3 has 15 amino acids. The CDR3 region has the DNA TGCGCCAGCAGCTTGGACGAGGGTAACAGCTCACCCCTCCACTTT. This gives the protein CASSLDEGNSSPLHF.

This chain uses TRBV11-3 with TRBJ2-2; 7 nucleotides align to TRBD2. The germline CDR1 and CDR2 sequences are SGHNT and YENEEA. The CDR3 consists of 15 residues. V was pared by 7 bases and J by 0 bases, with 5 bases of the junction left unmatched. CDR3 amino acids: CASNVGGSNTGELFF. In DNA, the CDR3 is TGTGCCAGCAACGTCGGGGGGTCGAACACCGGGGAGCTGTTTTTT.

This sequence joins TRBV6-1 and TRBJ2-4; 11 bases agree with TRBD2. V was pared by 6 bases and J by 4 bases, with 2 bases of the junction left unmatched. The CDR3 contains 14 residues. Germline CDR1 MNHNS, CDR2 SASEGT. CDR3 DNA: TGTGCCAGCAGAGGGACTAGCGGAAAAAACATTCAGTACTTC. It translates to CASRGTSGKNIQYF.